This T cell receptor beta chain stems from a study of T cell changes during pregnancy in multiple sclerosis. The CDR3 covers 18 residues. Germline CDR1 is SGHNT and CDR2 is YYREEE (reference sequence). Unmatched junction bases numbered 13, after V lost 3 bases and J lost 4 bases. The method was immunoSEQ multiplex PCR; TCRdb's version includes in-frame clones alone and lacks a portion of them. This table holds approximately 100,000 clones, roughly nine tenths found once. The TCR originated in a female donor with multiple sclerosis, enrolled in a pregnancy study. This rearrangement joins TRBV5-4 to TRBJ2-6, with TRBD1 identical over 7 bases. This specimen consisted of peripheral blood, obtained after pregnancy. CDR3 protein: CASSSNPGLRGGANVLTF. CDR3 nucleotide sequence: TGTGCCAGCAGCTCGAATCCGGGCCTCAGGGGGGGGGCCAACGTCCTGACTTTC.